These 15 T cell receptor beta chains came from one sample sequenced in a study of blood T cell repertoires in COVID-19. Sequencing used immunoSEQ multiplex PCR; TCRdb keeps in-frame clones, though not all of them. The top ten hold roughly 1.6% of the sample, which has tens of thousands of clones, 80% to 90% seen once. The sequenced material came from peripheral blood. Receptors originate from a man between 60 and 75 years old with acute or convalescent COVID-19.

Written as DNA, the CDR3 is TGCGCCAGCAGCCTGCCTAGCGGAAGCTACGAGCAGTACTTC. This sequence encodes CASSLPSGSYEQYF. The chain carries TRBV5-1 and TRBJ2-7; 7 nucleotides agree with TRBD2. The CDR3 loop spans 14 amino acids. The V gene's germline CDR1 is SGHRS and CDR2 YFSETQ. The trim removed 4 bases at V and 3 bases at J, leaving 7 bases unmatched.

The V call is TRBV3-1 (or the pseudogene TRBV3-2), the J call TRBJ2-3; 10 bases fit TRBD2. CDR3 size: 16 residues. The J segment lost 5 bases and the V segment lost 4 bases, leaving 9 bases of the junction unmatched. Germline V gives CDR1 LGHDT, CDR2 YNNKEL (reference sequence). DNA for the CDR3: TGTGCCAGCAGCCCGTCAGGACTAGCGGTCCGAGATACGCAGTATTTT. Amino acids: CASSPSGLAVRDTQYF.

The chain is built from TRBV6-1 and TRBJ1-1; D is perhaps TRBD1 (5 bases). Per germline, CDR1 MNHNS and CDR2 SASEGT. Between the trimmed V and J ends, which lost 2 bases and 6 bases, there was a span of 10 bases. The CDR3 totals 13 residues. CDR3 loop: CASSEQPRAEAFF. CDR3 DNA: TGTGCCAGCAGTGAACAGCCCAGGGCTGAAGCTTTCTTT.

V usage is TRBV11-3 and J usage is TRBJ2-3; 10 bases map to TRBD1. The CDR3 length is 15 residues. The J segment lost 6 bases and the V segment lost 6 bases, leaving 9 bases of the junction unmatched. Germline-derived CDR1 and CDR2 are SGHNT and YENEEA. CDR3 DNA: TGTGCCAGCAGTTCGGACAGGGGGGATTTGGATACGCAGTATTTT. It codes for CASSSDRGDLDTQYF.

This clone appeared once. This sequence joins TRBV30 and TRBJ1-6; D might be TRBD1 (6 bases). The CDR3 runs 16 residues. The V gene lost 3 bases and the J gene lost 5 bases, with 17 bases spanning the gap. Germline assignment: CDR1 GTSNPN and CDR2 SVGIG (reference sequence). CDR3 nucleotides: TGTGCCTGGAGGAAACAGGGCACTGGGGATAATTCACCCCTCCACTTT. It is translated as CAWRKQGTGDNSPLHF.

This sequence joins TRBV6-1 and TRBJ2-7; perhaps TRBD2 as D (6 bases). Deletions cut 2 bases from V and 3 bases from J, with 11 bases between. The CDR3 extends over 14 amino acids. Germline values: CDR1 MNHNS, CDR2 SASEGT. CDR3 sequence: CASSELVGGYEQYF. The CDR3 region has the DNA TGTGCCAGCAGTGAATTGGTGGGGGGCTACGAGCAGTACTTC.

V gene TRBV5-8 combines with J gene TRBJ2-5; 10 nucleotides match TRBD1. CDR1 is SGHTS and CDR2 is YDEGEE in the germline V gene. This CDR3 is built from 15 residues. V lost 3 bases to trimming and J lost 4 bases; unmatched junction nucleotides: 6. CDR3 bases: TGTGCCAGCAGCTCTGGGGACAGGGGTTTAGAGACCCAGTACTTC. Translated: CASSSGDRGLETQYF.

CDR3 bases: TGTGCCAGCAGCGACTATCGGAGCGGGGCGGAAAAACTGTTTTTT. Amino acid sequence: CASSDYRSGAEKLFF. This chain connects TRBV5-6 to TRBJ1-4; TRBD1 might be the D (5 bases). V was pared by 4 bases and J by 8 bases, with 18 bases between. CDR1 SGHDT and CDR2 YYEEEE come from the germline V gene. CDR3 length equals 15 residues.

The chain employs TRBV27 and TRBJ1-5, with TRBD1 matching 10 bases. The germline CDR1 and CDR2 sequences are MNHEY and SMNVEV (reference sequence). The CDR3 loop spans 18 amino acids. With V trimmed by 4 bases and J by 5 bases, 14 bases remained unmatched. Here the CDR3 reads CASSYGGRRTGGYQPQHF. The CDR3 DNA follows: TGTGCCAGCAGTTATGGAGGTCGCCGGACAGGGGGGTATCAGCCCCAGCATTTT.

This sequence joins TRBV13 and TRBJ2-3; D is uncertain. Trimming stripped 4 bases from V and 6 bases from J, with 5 bases between. Germline V gene lookup returns CDR1 PRHDT and CDR2 FYEKMQ (reference sequence). The CDR3 sequence is 11 residues long. The CDR3 loop is CASSSSDTQYF. Written as DNA, the CDR3 is TGTGCCAGCAGCTCCTCGGATACGCAGTATTTT.

The chain joins TRBV7-2 to TRBJ1-3; 7 positions agree with TRBD1. The CDR3 extends over 15 amino acids. The J segment lost 6 bases and the V segment lost 1 base, leaving 6 bases of the junction unmatched. Germline V gives CDR1 SGHTA, CDR2 FQGNSA. The CDR3 DNA is TGTGCCAGCAGCTTAGACGGACAGGCCCTAAACACCATATATTTT. It is translated as CASSLDGQALNTIYF.

The chain recombines TRBV21-1 with TRBJ2-3; the D call of TRBD1 is as the table states it, not checked on the DNA. TRBV21-1 has pseudogene status. The CDR3 consists of 14 residues. This chain's CDR3 is CASSKPTGAKAQYF. The CDR3 DNA follows: TGTGCCAGCAGCAAACCAACAGGGGCCAAAGCGCAGTATTTT.

This sequence joins TRBV7-9 and TRBJ2-1; TRBD1 matches 8 bases. Trimming took 8 bases from V and 9 from J; bases not matched to a gene: 15. Germline-derived CDR1 and CDR2 are SEHNR and FQNEAQ (reference sequence). This CDR3 region has 15 residues. In nucleotides, the CDR3 is TGTGCCAGCTCGCGAACAGGGGGGCCAGGCTCTGAGCAGTTCTTC. Protein sequence: CASSRTGGPGSEQFF.

The rearrangement uses TRBV10-2 and TRBJ2-7; TRBD1 matches at 7 bases. The junction had 7 bases not matched to a gene; V was cut back by 6 bases and J by 5 bases. The CDR3 is 13 residues long. The germline V gene encodes CDR1 WSHSY and CDR2 SAAADI. CDR3 region: CASSQDRVNEQYF. The CDR3, as DNA: TGCGCCAGCAGCCAAGACAGGGTTAACGAGCAGTACTTC.

V usage is TRBV19 and J usage is TRBJ2-3; 7 positions match TRBD1. The CDR3 has 18 residues. Losses at the gene ends were 5 bases for V and 2 bases for J; bases not matched to a gene: 16. The germline gives CDR1 LNHDA, CDR2 SQIVND (reference sequence). CDR3 DNA: TGTGCCAGTAGTGATGGACAGGCGTGGGGGTTGTTCACAGATACGCAGTATTTT. It specifies CASSDGQAWGLFTDTQYF.